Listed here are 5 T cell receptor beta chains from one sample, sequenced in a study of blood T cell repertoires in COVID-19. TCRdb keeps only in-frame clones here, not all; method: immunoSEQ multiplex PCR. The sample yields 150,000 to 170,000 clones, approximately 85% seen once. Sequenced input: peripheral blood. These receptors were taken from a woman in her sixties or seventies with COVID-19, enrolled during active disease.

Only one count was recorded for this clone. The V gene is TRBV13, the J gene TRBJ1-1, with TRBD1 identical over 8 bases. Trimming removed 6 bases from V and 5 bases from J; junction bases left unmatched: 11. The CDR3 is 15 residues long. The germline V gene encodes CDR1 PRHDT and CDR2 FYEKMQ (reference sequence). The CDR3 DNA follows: TGTGCCAGCAGTCTGACGTCCAGGGGGCGGACTGAAGCTTTCTTT. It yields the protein CASSLTSRGRTEAFF.

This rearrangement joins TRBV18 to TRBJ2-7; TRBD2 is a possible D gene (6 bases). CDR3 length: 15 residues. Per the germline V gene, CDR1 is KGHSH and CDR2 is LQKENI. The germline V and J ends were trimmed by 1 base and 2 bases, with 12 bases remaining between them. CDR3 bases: TGTGCCAGCTCACCACGGGCTAGCGTGGCCTACGAGCAGTACTTC. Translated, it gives CASSPRASVAYEQYF.

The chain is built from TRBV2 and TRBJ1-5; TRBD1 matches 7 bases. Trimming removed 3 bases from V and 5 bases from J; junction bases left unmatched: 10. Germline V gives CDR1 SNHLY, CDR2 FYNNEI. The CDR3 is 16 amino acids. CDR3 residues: CASSDQTGLGDQPQHF. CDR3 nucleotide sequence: TGTGCCAGCAGTGACCAGACAGGGCTAGGAGATCAGCCCCAGCATTTT.

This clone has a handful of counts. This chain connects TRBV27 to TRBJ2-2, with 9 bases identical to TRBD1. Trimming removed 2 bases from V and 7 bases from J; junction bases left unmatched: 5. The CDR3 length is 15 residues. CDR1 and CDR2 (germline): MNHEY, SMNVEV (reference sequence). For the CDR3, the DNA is TGTGCCAGCAGTTTAGAAGGGACAGGGTTCGGGGAGCTGTTTTTT. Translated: CASSLEGTGFGELFF.

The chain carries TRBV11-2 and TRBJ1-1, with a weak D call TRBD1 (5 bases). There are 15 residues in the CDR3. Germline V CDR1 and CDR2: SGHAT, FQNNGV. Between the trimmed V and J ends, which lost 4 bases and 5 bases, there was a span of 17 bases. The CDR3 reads CASSSRAVGGTEAFF. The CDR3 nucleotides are TGTGCCAGCAGCTCCAGGGCCGTTGGTGGTACTGAAGCTTTCTTT.